This T cell receptor (beta chain) derives from a study of cytomegalovirus exposure and HLA in healthy donors. Turning to the study itself: Samples from HLA-typed donors yielded about 85 million unique TCRs in an early data release. Broader study findings: Among the sequence variants, a highly shared cluster was likely an artifact of sequencing.

Notes on this clone: The antigen is undetermined.

V was clipped by 4 bases and J by 2 bases, with 13 bases between them. Germline loops: CDR1 SNHLY, CDR2 FYNNEI. This CDR3 contains 15 residues. PCR employed 60 Vbeta and 13 Jbeta primers. Some clones are missing from TCRdb's copy, which holds only in-frame ones; the method was immunoSEQ multiplex PCR. The sample holds roughly 86,000 clones, 60% to 80% seen once. Sequencing was done on a sample of PBMCs. This TCR was sampled from a female donor in good health and CMV-seronegative. The rearrangement links TRBV2 to TRBJ2-3; a possible D gene is TRBD1 (6 bases). The DNA of the CDR3 is TGTGCCAGCAGTGGGACAGATCACAACACAGATACGCAGTATTTT. It is translated as CASSGTDHNTDTQYF.